Sequencing of this TCR beta chain was carried out in a study of cytomegalovirus exposure and HLA in healthy donors. The CDR3 sequence is 14 residues long. Trimming removed 3 bases from V and 8 bases from J, with 16 bases in between. The V gene's germline CDR1 is MDHEN and CDR2 SYDVKM. This PCR relied on a set of 60 Vbeta primers and 13 Jbeta primers. TCRdb's table, derived via immunoSEQ multiplex PCR, lists solely in-frame clones and lacks some. Of 35,000 to 50,000 clones detected, 45% to 60% appear once; the ten largest clones hold around 6%. Source material: PBMCs. The source is a man between 60 and 70 years old in good health and CMV-seronegative. J is TRBJ1-2 and V is TRBV28, with a possible D match to TRBD1 (6 bases). The CDR3 nucleotides are TGTGCCAGCAGTTTGGGACACTCAATGGGGGGCTACACCTTC. Translating gives CASSLGHSMGGYTF.